The clone carrying this T cell receptor beta chain was observed a handful of times. Its target is not known. Expressed TCRB transcripts were sequenced, since all the RNA that had been isolated was reverse transcribed. Around 3.57 million reads was the average for naive, central memory and regulatory T cell samples. The assay was immunoSEQ multiplex PCR, and TCRdb's table has in-frame clones only and misses some. This sample has about 410,000 clones, with about 14% found just once. This sample was taken from a study of beta chain features in type 1 diabetes. Germline values: CDR1 SGHNT, CDR2 YYREEE (reference sequence). CDR3 length: 15 amino acids. Trimming took off 7 bases at V and 7 bases at J, with 18 bases between the two ends. Study findings and constraints: Patients' naive, central memory and regulatory TCRB repertoires appeared more alike than those of healthy donors.

The TCR sequence derives from a man aged 25 to 40 in good health. Sequencing used naive CD4+ T cells from blood. V and J are TRBV5-4 and TRBJ1-6, with D perhaps TRBD1 (6 bases). The CDR3 spells CASSISGGLNSPLHF. CDR3 in DNA: TGTGCCAGCTCCATATCTGGGGGCTTAAATTCACCCCTCCACTTT. Full variable domain (outside the CDR3, taken from reference TRBV5-4 and TRBJ1-6): ETGVTQSPTHLIKTRGQQVTLRCSSQSGHNTVSWYQQALGQGPQFIFQYYREEENGRGNFPPRFSGLQFPNYSSELNVNALELDDSALYLCASSISGGLNSPLHFGNGTRLTVT.